This entry features one T cell receptor (beta chain) sequence. Its antigen is currently unknown. This sample was taken from a study of cytomegalovirus exposure and HLA in healthy donors. PCR employed 60 Vbeta and 13 Jbeta primers. Assay used: immunoSEQ multiplex PCR; TCRdb lists only in-frame clones, some missing. Of some 110,000 clones listed, around three quarters are singletons. Study-level findings and limits: Highly shared variants forming one cluster were likely a sequencing artifact.

Per the germline V gene, CDR1 is SGHDT and CDR2 is YYEEEE. This CDR3 spans 16 amino acids. V shed 2 bases and J 6 bases; nucleotides not matched to a gene: 10. The rearrangement uses TRBV5-6 and TRBJ1-1; 10 nucleotides match TRBD1. This TCR came from a man in his fifties or sixties in good health and CMV-seropositive. Sequenced: PBMCs. The CDR3 loop reads CASSFRVRQGAAEAFF. The CDR3 coding sequence is TGTGCCAGCAGCTTTAGGGTTAGACAGGGGGCGGCTGAAGCTTTCTTT. Based on the CDR3 plus reference TRBV5-6 and TRBJ1-1, the full variable domain is DAGVTQSPTHLIKTRGQQVTLRCSPKSGHDTVSWYQQALGQGPQFIFQYYEEEERQRGNFPDRFSGHQFPNYSSELNVNALLLGDSALYLCASSFRVRQGAAEAFFGQGTRLTVV.